Shown below are 14 T cell receptor beta chains from a single sample sequenced in a study of neurological immune-mediated disorders. From the 5' RACE reads, TCRdb called clonotypes with MiXCR, one entry per CDR3 protein. The table lists under 70,000 distinct CDR3 sequences, 24% of them singletons. As for time point: technical triplicate 2. What was sequenced was PBMCs. These receptors were obtained from a man aged 60 to 75 with HTLV-1-associated myelopathy (HAM/TSP).

The J gene is TRBJ1-1, the V gene TRBV29-1; D is possibly TRBD1 (6 bases). CDR3 length: 14 residues. V lost 3 bases, J lost 0 bases, and 11 bases lay in between. The germline gives CDR1 SQVTM, CDR2 ANQGSEA. The CDR3 DNA reads as TGCAGCGTTGAGACAGGCTCAATGAACACTGAAGCTTTCTTT. Amino acid sequence: CSVETGSMNTEAFF.

In this sample, this clonotype turned up many times. J is TRBJ2-7 and V is TRBV5-1; D could derive from TRBD1 or TRBD2 (5 bases each). CDR1 is SGHRS and CDR2 is YFSETQ in the germline V gene. There are 12 residues in the CDR3. The V gene lost 1 base and the J gene lost 6 bases, with 8 bases spanning the gap. CDR3 sequence (DNA): TGCGCCAGCAGCTTGATGGGGGTCGAGCAGTACTTC. It yields the protein CASSLMGVEQYF.

This clonotype was seen many times. This chain links TRBV5-1 with TRBJ2-2; no reliable D call. The CDR3 has 14 residues. Trimming removed 5 bases at V and 2 bases at J, with 10 bases between. The germline V gene encodes CDR1 SGHRS and CDR2 YFSETQ. In DNA, the CDR3 is TGCGCCAGCAGTCTCGACTCTAACACCGGGGAGCTGTTTTTT. Translation: CASSLDSNTGELFF.

The sample holds many counts of this clonotype. The chain uses TRBV6-6 and TRBJ1-4; 10 nucleotides match TRBD1. This CDR3 spans 16 amino acids. The trim removed 6 bases at V and 4 bases at J, leaving 8 bases unmatched. The germline V gene has CDR1 MNHNY and CDR2 SVGAGI (reference sequence). CDR3 region: CASSIRQGAGNEKLFF. The CDR3, as DNA: TGTGCCAGCAGCATCAGACAGGGGGCTGGTAATGAAAAACTGTTTTTT.

The table lists this clonotype with many counts. CDR3 amino acids: CSASNPASNTEAFF. The CDR3 nucleotides are TGCAGTGCTAGTAACCCAGCTTCGAACACTGAAGCTTTCTTT. The rearrangement joins TRBV20-1 to TRBJ1-1; D not resolved. Germline V gene sequence: CDR1 DFQATT, CDR2 SNEGSKA (reference sequence). V lost 3 bases and J lost 1, with 12 bases in between. The CDR3 extends over 14 amino acids.

V usage is TRBV7-9 and J usage is TRBJ1-6, with 7 bases aligning to TRBD1. The CDR3 totals 14 residues. Trimming cost V 1 base and J 9 bases; bases outside gene matches: 3. Germline assignment: CDR1 SEHNR and CDR2 FQNEAQ (reference sequence). As DNA, the CDR3 is TGTGCCAGCAGCTTAGAACAGGGGATTTCACCCCTCCACTTT. Translation: CASSLEQGISPLHF.

V gene TRBV15 combines with J gene TRBJ2-6, with a possible D match to TRBD2 (5 bases). Germline V CDR1 and CDR2: LNHNV, YYDKDF (reference sequence). The CDR3 has 15 amino acids. Trimming took off 3 bases at V and 1 base at J, with 7 bases between the two ends. CDR3 in DNA: TGTGCCACCAGCAGGGCGGGTTCTGGGGCCAACGTCCTGACTTTC. Its translation is CATSRAGSGANVLTF.

This clonotype was observed many times. CDR3 in DNA: TGTGCCAGCAGCCGGGTAACTAGCGGTCAAGAGACCCAGTACTTC. The encoded protein is CASSRVTSGQETQYF. The chain couples TRBV5-5 to TRBJ2-5; 8 bases match TRBD2. J lost 2 bases, V lost 4 bases, and 7 bases had no gene match. This CDR3 region has 15 residues. Germline V lookup: CDR1 SGHKS, CDR2 YYEKEE (reference sequence).

This clonotype was seen many times. The chain uses TRBV20-1 and TRBJ2-7; possibly TRBD2 for D (5 bases). Germline CDR1 is DFQATT and CDR2 is SNEGSKA (reference sequence). The CDR3 runs 14 residues. V was trimmed by 4 bases and J by 0 bases, leaving 13 bases between them. CDR3 bases: TGCAGTGCTACCTTAGCGAGGAGCTCCTACGAGCAGTACTTC. Protein product: CSATLARSSYEQYF.

This clonotype occurred a few times. The chain combines TRBV20-1 with TRBJ2-1; 7 positions match TRBD2. Germline V CDR1 and CDR2: DFQATT, SNEGSKA (reference sequence). V lost 5 bases, J lost 0 bases, and 10 bases stayed unmatched. This CDR3 is built from 16 residues. The CDR3 sequence is CSAYALAGTSYNEQFF. The CDR3 nucleotides are TGCAGTGCTTACGCCTTAGCGGGCACCTCCTACAATGAGCAGTTCTTC.

At least ten counts were recorded for this clonotype. The chain links TRBV9 to TRBJ2-1; D tentatively fits TRBD1 or TRBD2 (5 bases each). The CDR3 runs to 16 residues. V was shortened by 4 bases and J by 0 bases, with 14 bases between the two germline ends. Germline CDR1 reads SGDLS; CDR2 reads YYNGEE. The CDR3 DNA reads as TGTGCCAGCAGCAAAGGGGCAGGGAGCTCCTACAATGAGCAGTTCTTC. This translates into CASSKGAGSSYNEQFF.

The table lists this clonotype with many counts. The chain has TRBV28 and TRBJ1-2; D might be TRBD1 (6 bases). Germline values: CDR1 MDHEN, CDR2 SYDVKM. Trimming stripped 6 bases from V and 8 bases from J, with 13 bases between. The CDR3 length is 12 residues. The CDR3 spells CASSKAGGGYTF. The CDR3 region has the DNA TGTGCCAGCAGCAAAGCGGGGGGCGGCTACACCTTC.

In its sample, this clonotype was seen many times. The chain links TRBV20-1 to TRBJ1-5; 8 positions agree with TRBD1. The CDR3 spans 15 residues. Germline V gives CDR1 DFQATT, CDR2 SNEGSKA (reference sequence). Germline trimming cut 1 base from V and 0 bases from J; bases unmatched to any gene: 2. The CDR3 sequence is CSARGTGYSNQPQHF. The CDR3 DNA is TGCAGTGCTAGAGGGACAGGGTATAGCAATCAGCCCCAGCATTTT.

This clonotype was counted at least ten times. The chain employs TRBV5-1 and TRBJ2-3; D uncertain. V was clipped by 1 base and J by 2 bases, with 8 bases between them. Germline CDR1 is SGHRS and CDR2 is YFSETQ. The CDR3 runs to 14 residues. The CDR3, as DNA: TGCGCCAGCAGCTTGATACGTTTCACAGATACGCAGTATTTT. Protein: CASSLIRFTDTQYF.